The rows below give T cell receptor beta chains drawn from one sample of a study of molecular identifiers for immune sequencing clone quantification. TCRdb analysed the PCR reads with MiXCR anew, one entry per CDR3 protein. This table has more than 550,000 distinct CDR3 sequences, 25% appearing once. Sequencing was carried out using naive CD8+ T cells from blood, with Jurkat cell RNA spiked in. These receptors were collected from a human donor in good health. Some libraries in this study had Jurkat cell RNA spiked in. Both conserved end residues are part of each CDR3.

TRBV6-1	TRBJ1-4	CASSEIWGSRGRGEKLFF
TRBV5-4	TRBJ2-7	CASSFLGTSDVHEQYF
TRBV4-3	TRBJ2-7	CASSQGGQRGYEQYF
TRBV6-2/TRBV6-3	TRBJ1-1	CASTVTGPNTEAFF
TRBV19	TRBJ2-7	CASSIEAEEYEQYF
TRBV4-1	TRBJ2-3	CASRGGSTSTDTQYF
TRBV19	TRBJ2-7	CASSAGTGYYEQYF
TRBV7-9	TRBJ2-7	CASTFRDYSSYEQYF
TRBV7-6	TRBJ2-3	CASSNTGIGVDTQYF
TRBV6-1	TRBJ1-1	CASSEGGYQTEAFF
TRBV28	TRBJ2-7	CTSSSRSSGSSYEQYF
TRBV13	TRBJ1-6	CASSLAPGDSPLHF
TRBV6-2/TRBV6-3	TRBJ2-3	CASTFTSGGPDTQYF
TRBV20-1	TRBJ1-1	CSARESRYTEAFF
TRBV7-2	TRBJ2-7	CASSLVDPYEQYF
TRBV5-1	TRBJ2-7	CASSLASLYEQYF
TRBV15	TRBJ2-2	CATSHTLRGRVTGELFF
TRBV7-2	TRBJ2-2	CASSLAHPPNTGELFF
TRBV27	TRBJ1-2	CASSLSFGGVNYGYTF
TRBV11-2	TRBJ2-5	CASSLGGRGQGWQETQYF
TRBV18	TRBJ1-4	CASSESVELTNEKLFF
TRBV7-6	TRBJ2-3	CASSLGTSLTTDTQYF
TRBV11-2	TRBJ2-5	CASSALAGANTPSETQYF
TRBV4-3	TRBJ2-4	CASSQGSQGVYIQYF
TRBV5-6	TRBJ1-6	CASSSIFSSLHF
TRBV4-1	TRBJ2-1	CASSQVGSGAGNERFF
TRBV9	TRBJ2-5	CASSGTGTRQEAQYF
TRBV7-9	TRBJ2-7	CASSRGQGKDYEQYF
TRBV19	TRBJ1-4	CASSPNQGVGEKLFF
TRBV7-9	TRBJ1-1	CASSLLNTEAFF
TRBV2	TRBJ1-2	CASGGQALMNYGYTF
TRBV6-1	TRBJ2-3	CASSGRTGVATDTQYF
TRBV5-1	TRBJ2-2	CASSLDRQGLTNTGELFF
TRBV7-8	TRBJ2-3	CASSLGVETSGGVNTDTQYF
TRBV20-1	TRBJ2-7	CSARAGGGLEQYF
TRBV5-6	TRBJ1-1	CASSLDRGVAEAFF
TRBV6-5	TRBJ1-4	CASSYMGQANEKLFF
TRBV5-6	TRBJ1-1	CASRNGRNTEAFF
TRBV20-1	TRBJ2-3	CSARARGAGLDTQYF
TRBV12-3/TRBV12-4	TRBJ1-2	CASRGQLYGYTF
TRBV27	TRBJ1-5	CASSLILGEQPQHF
TRBV27	TRBJ1-1	CASSLKGSEAFF
TRBV4-1	TRBJ2-7	CASSQESMGEQYF
TRBV6-5	TRBJ2-1	CASWTSWNEQFF
TRBV7-2	TRBJ2-7	CASSSPRYEQYF
TRBV30	TRBJ2-2	CAWSVPDRPNTGELFF
TRBV3-1	TRBJ1-2	CASSQGVGLDYGYTF
TRBV14	TRBJ1-1	CASSERQGLNTEAFF
TRBV28	TRBJ2-3	CASTLAGGPGTDTQYF
TRBV29-1	TRBJ2-3	CSAGTSGPTDTQYF
TRBV12-3/TRBV12-4	TRBJ2-7	CASSLASTGTSYEQYF
TRBV4-1	TRBJ2-7	CASSQRAQGLHEQCF
TRBV7-3	TRBJ2-1	CASSLEGAGVEQSF
TRBV7-9	TRBJ2-7	CASSPRGVLSYEQYF
TRBV12-3/TRBV12-4	TRBJ1-5	CASSSAAQPQHF
TRBV28	TRBJ1-2	CASSFISLGGFPLDSDYGYTF